These 26 T cell receptor beta chains were sequenced from one sample in a study of blood T cell repertoires in COVID-19. The repertoire was sequenced with immunoSEQ multiplex PCR; TCRdb's copy has only in-frame clones and lacks some. The repertoire has under 300,000 clones, roughly 90% of them found once; the top ten carry 1.9%. The sequenced sample was PBMCs or T cells enriched from blood (not recorded which). These receptors were obtained from a woman aged 55-70 years who had recovered from COVID-19.

CDR3 in DNA: TGTGCCAGCAGTTCCACCATTATCGACAGGAGTAGCACAGATACGCAGTATTTT. Residues: CASSSTIIDRSSTDTQYF. The genes are TRBV28 and TRBJ2-3; a weak D match, TRBD1 (6 bases). Germline CDR1 is MDHEN and CDR2 is SYDVKM. This CDR3 is 18 amino acids long. Deletions cut 4 bases from V and 0 bases from J, with 20 bases between. Using reference TRBV28 and TRBJ2-3 for the parts outside the CDR3, the full variable domain is DVKVTQSSRYLVKRTGEKVFLECVQDMDHENMFWYRQDPGLGLRLIYFSYDVKMKEKGDIPEGYSVSREKKERFSLILESASTNQTSMYLCASSSTIIDRSSTDTQYFGPGTRLTVL.

V gene TRBV28 combines with J gene TRBJ2-7, with 8 bases matching TRBD1. The V and J ends lost 4 bases and 0 bases, in that order; junction bases with no gene match: 5. Germline V gene sequence: CDR1 MDHEN, CDR2 SYDVKM. The CDR3 is 15 residues long. The CDR3 DNA reads TGTGCCAGCAGTTCTTACAGGGGGTTCTCCTACGAGCAGTACTTC. Amino acids: CASSSYRGFSYEQYF.

This CDR3 reads CASSIGQGELPQHF. The CDR3 DNA sequence: TGTGCCAGCAGTATTGGACAGGGTGAGCTGCCCCAGCATTTT. V usage is TRBV27 and J usage is TRBJ1-5; 8 nucleotides line up with TRBD1. This CDR3 has 14 residues. CDR1 and CDR2 from the germline V gene are MNHEY and SMNVEV (reference sequence). Unmatched junction bases numbered 9, after V lost 5 bases and J lost 9 bases.

The V call is TRBV19, the J call TRBJ1-5, with TRBD1 as a possible D gene (5 bases). This CDR3 contains 13 residues. The V end lost 3 bases, the J end lost 7 bases, and 10 bases lay between the germline ends. Germline CDR1 reads LNHDA; CDR2 reads SQIVND (reference sequence). CDR3 sequence (DNA): TGTGCCAGTAGTATCAGGGAACGGCAGCCCCAGCATTTT. Translated, it gives CASSIRERQPQHF.

V gene TRBV2 combines with J gene TRBJ1-5; D unclear. CDR3 size: 13 residues. Trimming took off 4 bases at V and 2 bases at J, with 6 bases between the two ends. Germline CDR1 is SNHLY and CDR2 is FYNNEI. CDR3: CASSASGNQPQHF. The CDR3 DNA reads as TGTGCCAGCAGTGCCAGCGGCAATCAGCCCCAGCATTTT.

The chain is built from TRBV11-2 and TRBJ2-1; D remains unclear. This CDR3 region has 11 residues. V lost 5 bases, J lost 7 bases, and 6 bases lay in between. Looked up from germline, CDR1 is SGHAT and CDR2 is FQNNGV. The CDR3 nucleotides are TGTGCCAGCAGCCCCGCGAATGAGCAGTTCTTC. Translation: CASSPANEQFF. Full variable domain (rest looked up from reference TRBV11-2 and TRBJ2-1): EAGVAQSPRYKIIEKRQSVAFWCNPISGHATLYWYQQILGQGPKLLIQFQNNGVVDDSQLPKDRFSAERLKGVDSTLKIQPAKLEDSAVYLCASSPANEQFFGPGTRLTVL.

The rearrangement uses TRBV28 and TRBJ1-1, with D perhaps TRBD1 (5 bases). The CDR3 spans 14 residues. Trimming took off 6 bases at V and 0 bases at J, with 11 bases between the two ends. Germline assignment: CDR1 MDHEN and CDR2 SYDVKM. CDR3 residues: CASRPGLLNTEAFF. For the CDR3, the DNA is TGTGCCAGCAGGCCAGGGTTACTGAACACTGAAGCTTTCTTT.

The rearrangement links TRBV28 to TRBJ2-1; the match to TRBD1 covers 10 bases. V lost 4 bases to trimming and J lost 12 bases; unmatched junction nucleotides: 12. This CDR3 contains 15 residues. Germline V gene lookup returns CDR1 MDHEN and CDR2 SYDVKM. This CDR3 reads CASSSGTGVLSGQFF. Here the CDR3 DNA reads TGTGCCAGCAGTTCCGGGACAGGGGTACTCAGTGGGCAGTTCTTC.

V gene TRBV5-1 combines with J gene TRBJ2-7, with 8 bases fitting TRBD1. CDR3 length: 16 residues. Germline-derived CDR1 and CDR2 are SGHRS and YFSETQ. J was trimmed by 6 bases and V by 0 bases; bases with no gene match: 11. CDR3 protein: CASSLEGQGEFGEQYF. Written as DNA, the CDR3 is TGCGCCAGCAGCTTGGAAGGACAGGGCGAATTTGGCGAGCAGTACTTC.

This CDR3 reads CASSFREADGYTF. The CDR3 coding sequence is TGTGCCAGCAGCTTCCGGGAGGCGGATGGCTACACCTTC. The chain recombines TRBV7-2 with TRBJ1-2; D not certain. This CDR3 is 13 amino acids long. Germline loops: CDR1 SGHTA, CDR2 FQGNSA. Trimming cost V 3 bases and J 6 bases, with 11 bases left between them.

This chain links TRBV19 with TRBJ2-5; no reliable D call. Germline assignment: CDR1 LNHDA and CDR2 SQIVND (reference sequence). The ends were cut back, 5 bases at V and 5 bases at J, with 12 bases in the middle. The CDR3 runs to 13 residues. CDR3 in amino acids: CASSSTAGETQYF. The CDR3, as DNA: TGTGCCAGTAGTTCGACCGCCGGGGAGACCCAGTACTTC.

The chain has TRBV27 and TRBJ2-7, with TRBD2 matching over 13 bases. The CDR3 loop spans 15 amino acids. J was trimmed by 3 bases and V by 11 bases; bases with no gene match: 10. Germline V gives CDR1 MNHEY, CDR2 SMNVEV (reference sequence). The CDR3 sequence: CAVHSGLAGNYEQYF. CDR3 sequence (DNA): TGTGCCGTCCACTCGGGACTAGCGGGGAACTACGAGCAGTACTTC.

This chain uses TRBV6-1 with TRBJ2-5; D may be TRBD1 (5 bases). V dropped 4 bases and J dropped 1 base, with 16 bases sitting between them. From germline, CDR1 is MNHNS and CDR2 SASEGT. The CDR3 is 16 amino acids. The CDR3 region is CASSALGARTQETQYF. The CDR3, as DNA: TGTGCCAGCAGTGCCCTAGGGGCCAGGACCCAAGAGACCCAGTACTTC.

The rearrangement links TRBV11-1 to TRBJ2-7, with 10 bases that match TRBD1. Trimming at V came to 2 bases and at J to 6 bases, leaving 4 bases not matched to a gene. Germline CDR1 is SGHAT and CDR2 is FQDESV (reference sequence). There are 14 residues in the CDR3. CDR3 nucleotides: TGTGCCAGCAGCTTAAGGGACAGGGGAGCCGAGCAGTACTTC. Translated: CASSLRDRGAEQYF. Looking up the rest from reference TRBV11-1 and TRBJ2-7 gives the full variable domain: EAEVAQSPRYKITEKSQAVAFWCDPISGHATLYWYRQILGQGPELLVQFQDESVVDDSQLPKDRFSAERLKGVDSTLKIQPAELGDSAMYLCASSLRDRGAEQYFGPGTRLTVT.

The V and J genes are TRBV10-3 and TRBJ2-1; 10 bases line up with TRBD2. The CDR3 consists of 15 residues. The germline gives CDR1 ENHRY, CDR2 SYGVKD. The trim removed 11 bases at V and 4 bases at J, leaving 11 bases unmatched. The CDR3, as DNA: TGTGCCGTGGGGGGCAGGACTAGCGGTTACAATGAGCAGTTCTTC. This translates into CAVGGRTSGYNEQFF.

This clone was picked up one time. The J gene is TRBJ2-7, the V gene TRBV23-1; 7 bases line up with TRBD2. TRBV23-1 is reported as an ORF; its role is uncertain. Trimming took 3 bases from V and 1 from J; bases not matched to a gene: 6. This CDR3 region has 15 residues. DNA for the CDR3: TGCGCCAGCAGTCATCTCCGGGGGGAGTCCTACGAGCAGTACTTC. It specifies CASSHLRGESYEQYF.

This chain connects TRBV27 to TRBJ2-1; D is perhaps TRBD1 (6 bases). This CDR3 spans 14 amino acids. Germline V CDR1 and CDR2: MNHEY, SMNVEV (reference sequence). Trimming pared 1 base from V and 6 bases from J, leaving 10 bases between. The CDR3 bases are TGTGCCAGCAGTTTATTAACAGGGCGCAATGAGCAGTTCTTC. Translating gives CASSLLTGRNEQFF.

The rearrangement links TRBV6-2 or TRBV6-3 to TRBJ1-6; no clear D gene. The CDR3 contains 18 residues. Trimming left V 5 bases short and J 4 bases short, with 21 bases between. Germline CDR1 reads MNHEY; CDR2 reads SVGEGT. CDR3 amino acids: CASSGPTRGKIYNSPLHF. The CDR3 coding sequence is TGTGCCAGCAGTGGCCCGACTCGAGGGAAGATTTATAATTCACCCCTCCACTTT.

This sequence joins TRBV30 and TRBJ2-2; 8 positions match TRBD1. CDR3 size: 13 residues. J lost 4 bases, V lost 5 bases, and 3 bases had no gene match. Per germline, CDR1 GTSNPN and CDR2 SVGIG (reference sequence). CDR3: CAWDRGSTGELFF. CDR3 nucleotides: TGTGCCTGGGACAGGGGATCCACCGGGGAGCTGTTTTTT.

Turning to this clone: The same CDR3 is also encoded by other DNA sequences in this sample. The chain combines TRBV12-3 or TRBV12-4 with TRBJ2-7; D perhaps matches TRBD2 (6 bases). V gave up 3 bases and J gave up 2 bases, with 8 bases separating them. The length of the CDR3 is 13 residues. The CDR3 loop is CASSLGGTYEQYF. The CDR3 DNA reads TGTGCCAGCAGTTTGGGGGGTACCTACGAGCAGTACTTC.

V and J are TRBV29-1 and TRBJ1-2, with D possibly TRBD1 on 6 matching bases. Germline V gives CDR1 SQVTM, CDR2 ANQGSEA. This CDR3 contains 11 residues. The ends were cut back, 3 bases at V and 7 bases at J, with 9 bases in the middle. The CDR3 loop is CSVDRGLGYTF. The CDR3 DNA reads as TGCAGCGTTGACAGGGGTCTTGGCTACACCTTC.

The chain couples TRBV18 to TRBJ2-3; TRBD1 might be the D (6 bases). CDR1 and CDR2 (germline): KGHSH, LQKENI. The ends were cut back, 6 bases at V and 5 bases at J, with 9 bases in the middle. The CDR3 extends over 12 amino acids. The CDR3 DNA sequence: TGTGCCAGCTCGTCAGGGGTAGATACGCAGTATTTT. This codes for CASSSGVDTQYF.

This sequence joins TRBV12-3 or TRBV12-4 and TRBJ1-2, with 7 bases aligning to TRBD1. CDR3 size: 13 residues. Trimming removed 6 bases from V and 2 bases from J; junction bases left unmatched: 3. CDR3 in amino acids: CASSRQGNYGYTF. The DNA for the CDR3 is TGTGCCAGCAGCCGACAGGGAAACTATGGCTACACCTTC.

The gene calls are TRBV7-2 and TRBJ2-7, with a tentative D call TRBD1 (5 bases). The germline gives CDR1 SGHTA, CDR2 FQGNSA. The CDR3 is 13 residues long. V was pared by 2 bases and J by 5 bases, with 10 bases between. Written as DNA, the CDR3 is TGTGCCAGCAGCTTAAGACAGATCCACGAGCAGTACTTC. Translating it yields CASSLRQIHEQYF.

The rearrangement joins TRBV28 to TRBJ2-7; TRBD2 agrees at 13 bases. The ends lost 2 bases at V and 6 bases at J; junction bases unmatched: 1. Germline V gene data show CDR1 as MDHEN and CDR2 as SYDVKM. The CDR3 is made up of 14 amino acids. In DNA, the CDR3 is TGTGCCAGCAGTTTAACTAGCGGGAGGGGCGAGCAGTACTTC. Residues: CASSLTSGRGEQYF. The full variable domain, in which reference TRBV28 and TRBJ2-7 provide the parts outside the CDR3, is DVKVTQSSRYLVKRTGEKVFLECVQDMDHENMFWYRQDPGLGLRLIYFSYDVKMKEKGDIPEGYSVSREKKERFSLILESASTNQTSMYLCASSLTSGRGEQYFGPGTRLTVT.

The chain links TRBV21-1 to TRBJ2-7; TRBD2, the D gene given by the table, was not confirmed from the DNA. TRBV21-1 is a known pseudogene. The CDR3 has 14 amino acids. The CDR3 DNA sequence: TGTGCCAGCAGCAATAGACTAGCTCCCAACGAGCAGTACTTC. Translation: CASSNRLAPNEQYF.